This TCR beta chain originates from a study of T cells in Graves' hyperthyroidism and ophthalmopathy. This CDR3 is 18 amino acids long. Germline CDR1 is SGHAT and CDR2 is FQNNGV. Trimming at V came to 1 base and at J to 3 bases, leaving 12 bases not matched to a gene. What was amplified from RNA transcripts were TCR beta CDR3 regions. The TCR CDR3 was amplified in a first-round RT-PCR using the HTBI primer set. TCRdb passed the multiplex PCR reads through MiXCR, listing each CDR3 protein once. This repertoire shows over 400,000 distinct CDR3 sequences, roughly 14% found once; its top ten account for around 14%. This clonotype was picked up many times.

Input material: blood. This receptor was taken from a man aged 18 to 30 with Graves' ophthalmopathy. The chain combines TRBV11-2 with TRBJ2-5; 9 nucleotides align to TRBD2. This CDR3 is CASSLGRGGAGLKETQYF. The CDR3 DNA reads TGTGCCAGCAGCTTAGGGCGCGGGGGGGCTGGTTTGAAAGAGACCCAGTACTTC.